These 27 T cell receptor beta chains share one sample of origin, sequenced in a study of CD8+ T cells in alopecia areata (dated by TCRdb to 2017 to 2018). The receptor library was made with the immunoSEQ multiplex PCR assay. RNA was extracted from all samples and reverse transcribed into cDNA, which served as template for TCR sequencing. In TCRdb, the immuneACCESS table is reduced to in-frame sequences with V and J assigned. These tables do not hold every clone; where another copy was compared, an unresolved V gene accounts for under half, and the others remain unexplained. Counted in this sample were 100,000 to 150,000 clones; less than 50% of them appeared once. The ten most abundant clones make up over 9.5% of the sample. Input material: NKG2D-low CD8+ T cells sorted from blood. The sample's cell subset or site label, decoded: sorted CD8+ NKG2D-low blood T cells. The source is a human donor with alopecia areata.

The CDR3: CAWSPDGDQPQHF. Here the CDR3 DNA reads TGTGCCTGGAGTCCGGACGGAGATCAGCCCCAGCATTTT. This chain joins TRBV30 and TRBJ1-5, with unresolved D. The germline gives CDR1 GTSNPN, CDR2 SVGIG (reference sequence). CDR3 length: 13 amino acids. The V end was cut by 2 bases, the J end by 5 bases, with 10 bases between.

The J gene is TRBJ2-1, the V gene TRBV4-1; possibly TRBD2 for D (5 bases). The CDR3 is made up of 13 amino acids. The germline V gene has CDR1 MGHRA and CDR2 YSYEKL. V was clipped by 0 bases and J by 10 bases, with 10 bases between them. CDR3 sequence: CASSQDRGWEQFF. CDR3 sequence (DNA): TGCGCCAGCAGCCAAGACCGGGGTTGGGAGCAGTTCTTC.

This rearrangement joins TRBV30 to TRBJ2-3, with 8 bases that match TRBD1. Trimming removed 5 bases from V and 5 bases from J; junction bases left unmatched: 9. The CDR3 spans 14 residues. Per the germline V gene, CDR1 is GTSNPN and CDR2 is SVGIG (reference sequence). The CDR3 sequence: CAWDLRGRIDTQYF. Written as DNA, the CDR3 is TGTGCCTGGGATCTCAGGGGGCGCATAGATACGCAGTATTTT.

This clone has just a few counts. The rearrangement joins TRBV29-1 to TRBJ1-2, with D perhaps matching TRBD1 (5 bases). The germline V and J ends were trimmed by 3 bases and 2 bases, with 13 bases remaining between them. This CDR3 region has 14 residues. CDR1 is SQVTM, CDR2 ANQGSEA, per germline. As DNA, the CDR3 is TGCAGCGTTGAGGGGGTTGGACGGAACTATGGCTACACCTTC. Translated: CSVEGVGRNYGYTF.

V and J are TRBV29-1 and TRBJ2-1; D is unresolved. V lost 5 bases, J lost 12 bases, and 17 bases lay in between. The CDR3 length is 12 residues. Per germline, CDR1 SQVTM and CDR2 ANQGSEA. CDR3 in amino acids: CSVYDTPVGQFF. The CDR3 DNA follows: TGCAGCGTTTACGACACTCCGGTGGGGCAGTTCTTC.

This chain links TRBV7-9 with TRBJ1-6, with TRBD1 identical over 8 bases. Losses at the gene ends were 6 bases for V and 8 bases for J; bases not matched to a gene: 12. The germline CDR1 and CDR2 sequences are SEHNR and FQNEAQ (reference sequence). The CDR3 spans 16 residues. The CDR3 sequence: CASSGSSGGNDSPLHF. CDR3 coding DNA: TGTGCCAGCAGTGGCTCGTCAGGGGGCAATGATTCACCCCTCCACTTT.

The chain carries TRBV29-1 and TRBJ1-1; no firm D call. The V gene lost 6 bases and the J gene lost 1 base, with 6 bases spanning the gap. The germline V gene has CDR1 SQVTM and CDR2 ANQGSEA. The CDR3 covers 11 residues. In DNA, the CDR3 is TGCAGCGTCGCCCAGAACACTGAAGCTTTCTTT. As protein: CSVAQNTEAFF.

This clone was recorded only once. This rearrangement joins TRBV27 to TRBJ2-2; 10 bases align to TRBD2. The CDR3 runs to 15 residues. V lost 3 bases, J lost 7 bases, and 5 bases stayed unmatched. Per the germline V gene, CDR1 is MNHEY and CDR2 is SMNVEV (reference sequence). The CDR3 nucleotides read TGTGCCAGCAGTTTTGCCCTAGCGGGAGTCGGGGAGCTGTTTTTT. Protein product: CASSFALAGVGELFF.

The V call is TRBV29-1, the J call TRBJ2-7; D is possibly TRBD1 (6 bases). The V end was cut by 3 bases, the J end by 1 base, with 10 bases between. Germline-derived CDR1 and CDR2 are SQVTM and ANQGSEA. This CDR3 comprises 13 residues. The CDR3 reads CSVEEDRSYEQYF. DNA for the CDR3: TGCAGCGTTGAGGAGGACAGATCCTACGAGCAGTACTTC.

CDR3 bases: TGTGCCAGCAGCGAGGGACAGGGGAAAGGTTCACCCCTCCACTTT. Encoded protein: CASSEGQGKGSPLHF. The chain links TRBV9 to TRBJ1-6; the match to TRBD1 covers 10 bases. The CDR3 is 15 residues long. Per the germline V gene, CDR1 is SGDLS and CDR2 is YYNGEE. The junction had 6 bases not matched to a gene; V was cut back by 3 bases and J by 9 bases.

This clone was observed a handful of times. J is TRBJ1-5 and V is TRBV14; D unresolved. Germline V gene data show CDR1 as SGHDN and CDR2 as FVKESK. The CDR3 contains 14 residues. Trimming cost V 8 bases and J 1 base, with 12 bases left between them. The CDR3 region has the DNA TGTGCCAGCTGGGGAGCGGGGAGCAATCAGCCCCAGCATTTT. Encoded protein: CASWGAGSNQPQHF.

The sample holds a few counts of this clone. The rearrangement uses TRBV29-1 and TRBJ2-5; the D is unclear. Trimming took off 3 bases at V and 5 bases at J, with 10 bases between the two ends. CDR1 and CDR2 from the germline V gene are SQVTM and ANQGSEA. The CDR3 covers 12 residues. The CDR3 sequence is CSVDRIGETQYF. Here the CDR3 DNA reads TGCAGCGTTGACAGGATCGGGGAGACCCAGTACTTC. Drawing the rest from reference TRBV29-1 and TRBJ2-5, the complete variable domain is SAVISQKPSRDICQRGTSLTIQCQVDSQVTMMFWYRQQPGQSLTLIATANQGSEATYESGFVIDKFPISRPNLTFSTLTVSNMSPEDSSIYLCSVDRIGETQYFGPGTRLLVL.

The chain is built from TRBV30 and TRBJ2-2, with unresolved D. This CDR3 region has 14 residues. Germline CDR1 is GTSNPN and CDR2 is SVGIG (reference sequence). The ends were cut back, 0 bases at V and 4 bases at J, with 9 bases in the middle. CDR3 protein: CAWSVKQVTGELFF. The DNA for the CDR3 is TGTGCCTGGAGTGTAAAGCAAGTCACCGGGGAGCTGTTTTTT.

The rearrangement links TRBV4-3 to TRBJ2-2; D is unclear. The CDR3 contains 16 residues. Germline V gene data show CDR1 as LGHNA and CDR2 as YSLEER. Trimming shortened V by 6 bases and J by 7 bases, and 21 bases separated the two germline ends. The CDR3 DNA reads TGCGCCAGCAGTCGTGACCTGGGTGCCGTCGTCGGGGAGCTGTTTTTT. Residues: CASSRDLGAVVGELFF.

The chain uses TRBV2 and TRBJ2-3; D call uncertain. Trimming removed 4 bases from V and 0 bases from J, with 8 bases in between. This CDR3 has 14 amino acids. Germline CDR1 reads SNHLY; CDR2 reads FYNNEI. The CDR3 nucleotides read TGTGCCAGCAGTGCTGTGCCTAGCACAGATACGCAGTATTTT. It translates to CASSAVPSTDTQYF.

The chain couples TRBV7-2 to TRBJ2-7; D not resolved. Trimming took off 3 bases at V and 0 bases at J, with 9 bases between the two ends. Per germline, CDR1 SGHTA and CDR2 FQGNSA. The CDR3 is made up of 14 amino acids. The CDR3 sequence is CASSFGSFSYEQYF. DNA of the CDR3: TGTGCCAGCAGCTTCGGCAGTTTCTCCTACGAGCAGTACTTC.

The CDR3 sequence: CASSIAEGQGNTEAFF. CDR3 sequence (DNA): TGTGCCAGTAGTATAGCTGAAGGACAGGGGAACACTGAAGCTTTCTTT. V is TRBV19 and J is TRBJ1-1, with 8 positions matching TRBD1. The CDR3 consists of 16 residues. V dropped 1 base and J dropped 1; count of bases not matched to a gene: 5. CDR1 and CDR2 (germline): LNHDA, SQIVND (reference sequence). Full variable domain (outside the CDR3, taken from reference TRBV19 and TRBJ1-1): DGGITQSPKYLFRKEGQNVTLSCEQNLNHDAMYWYRQDPGQGLRLIYYSQIVNDFQKGDIAEGYSVSREKKESFPLTVTSAQKNPTAFYLCASSIAEGQGNTEAFFGQGTRLTVV.

The chain joins TRBV21-1 to TRBJ2-7; no DNA check was done on the table's D call, TRBD1. TRBV21-1 is given as a pseudogene. This CDR3 has 15 residues. The chain's CDR3 is CASSFPQGAPYEQYF. The CDR3, as DNA: TGTGCCAGCAGCTTCCCACAGGGGGCCCCCTACGAGCAGTACTTC.

The CDR3 nucleotides read TGCAGCGTTGAGGGAGCGGGAGGGGAATACGAGCAGTACTTC. It is translated as CSVEGAGGEYEQYF. The genes are TRBV29-1 and TRBJ2-7; 10 bases map to TRBD2. The CDR3 is 14 amino acids. With V trimmed by 3 bases and J by 4 bases, 6 bases remained unmatched. Germline CDR1 SQVTM, CDR2 ANQGSEA.

A few counts support this clone. The chain couples TRBV19 to TRBJ2-1; 8 positions agree with TRBD1. The CDR3 sequence is 13 residues long. With V trimmed by 7 bases and J by 7 bases, 6 bases remained unmatched. Germline CDR1 is LNHDA and CDR2 is SQIVND (reference sequence). CDR3 protein: CASTPRGRNEQFF. The CDR3 nucleotides are TGTGCCAGTACCCCCAGGGGGCGAAATGAGCAGTTCTTC.

In its sample, this clone was seen a few times. This chain joins TRBV29-1 and TRBJ2-3; D is tentatively TRBD1 or TRBD2 (5 bases each). Germline-derived CDR1 and CDR2 are SQVTM and ANQGSEA. The germline V and J ends were trimmed by 4 bases and 2 bases, with 7 bases remaining between them. The CDR3 loop spans 12 amino acids. CDR3 nucleotides: TGCAGCGTTGGGGGGTCCACAGATACGCAGTATTTT. Its translation is CSVGGSTDTQYF.

The chain couples TRBV29-1 to TRBJ2-7; tentative D call: TRBD2 (5 bases). The ends were cut back, 6 bases at V and 3 bases at J, with 18 bases in the middle. The CDR3 loop spans 14 amino acids. The germline V gene has CDR1 SQVTM and CDR2 ANQGSEA. The CDR3 sequence is CSVPGVKRVYEQYF. The CDR3 DNA follows: TGCAGCGTCCCCGGAGTAAAGAGGGTCTACGAGCAGTACTTC.

V gene TRBV30 combines with J gene TRBJ2-3, with D possibly TRBD2 on 6 matching bases. Trimming took off 0 bases at V and 1 base at J, with 8 bases between the two ends. The germline CDR1 and CDR2 sequences are GTSNPN and SVGIG (reference sequence). This CDR3 spans 14 amino acids. CDR3 in DNA: TGTGCCTGGAGTGTACCTAGCGGCACAGATACGCAGTATTTT. Translated: CAWSVPSGTDTQYF.

Comment on this clone: One end of the junction does not line up with germline, which may come from a read error. The rearrangement joins TRBV29-1 to TRBJ2-3; the D call may be TRBD1 or TRBD2 (6 bases each). CDR3 size: 16 residues. Germline assignment: CDR1 SQVTM and CDR2 ANQGSEA. CDR3: CSVEEEGGRSRDTQYF. DNA of the CDR3: TGCAGCGTTGAAGAAGAAGGGGGGCGTAGCAGAGATACGCAGTATTTT.

About this clone: The identical CDR3 is also encoded by other nucleotide sequences in the sample. V is TRBV5-1 and J is TRBJ1-1, with a possible D match to TRBD1 (5 bases). The germline V gene encodes CDR1 SGHRS and CDR2 YFSETQ. CDR3 length: 13 residues. The V end was cut by 2 bases, the J end by 3 bases, with 8 bases between. In DNA form, the CDR3 reads TGCGCCAGCAGCTTCGAAGGGGACACTGAAGCTTTCTTT. Its protein product is CASSFEGDTEAFF.

This rearrangement joins TRBV25-1 to TRBJ1-4; no clear D gene. The CDR3 sequence is 13 residues long. V lost 7 bases and J lost 8, with 14 bases in between. Germline CDR1 reads MGHDK; CDR2 reads SYGVNS. CDR3 sequence reads: CASKKGLEEKLFF. The CDR3 coding sequence is TGTGCCAGCAAGAAGGGTTTGGAGGAAAAACTGTTTTTT.

The chain joins TRBV11-1 to TRBJ2-1; TRBD2 matches 15 bases. The V gene's germline CDR1 is SGHAT and CDR2 FQDESV (reference sequence). The length of the CDR3 is 17 residues. The ends lost 5 bases at V and 4 bases at J; junction bases unmatched: 6. The CDR3 DNA reads TGTGCCAGCAGCGCGGGACTAGCGGGGGGCTTGTACAATGAGCAGTTCTTC. As protein: CASSAGLAGGLYNEQFF.